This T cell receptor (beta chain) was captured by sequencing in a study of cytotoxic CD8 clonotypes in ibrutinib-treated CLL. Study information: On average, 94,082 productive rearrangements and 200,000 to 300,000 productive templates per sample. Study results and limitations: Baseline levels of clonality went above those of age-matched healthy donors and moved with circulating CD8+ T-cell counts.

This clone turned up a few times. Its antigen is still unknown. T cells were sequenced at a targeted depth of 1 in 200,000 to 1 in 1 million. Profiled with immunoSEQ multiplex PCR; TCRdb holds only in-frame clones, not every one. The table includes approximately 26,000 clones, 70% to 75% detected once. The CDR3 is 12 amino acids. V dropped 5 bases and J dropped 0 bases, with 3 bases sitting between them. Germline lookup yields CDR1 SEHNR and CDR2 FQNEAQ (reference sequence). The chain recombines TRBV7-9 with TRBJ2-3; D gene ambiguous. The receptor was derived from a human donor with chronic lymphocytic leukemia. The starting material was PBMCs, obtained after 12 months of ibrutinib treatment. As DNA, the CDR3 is TGTGCCAGCAGCATTAGCACAGATACGCAGTATTTT. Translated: CASSISTDTQYF.